This TCR beta chain stems from a study of blood T cell repertoires in COVID-19 (dated by TCRdb to the early 2020s). In terms of the full investigation: Collaborator samples came from the United States, Italy and Spain and covered acute and convalescent phases of COVID-19. The material from the prospective study consisted of cDNA or gDNA derived from T cells, B-cell-depleted T cells, or PBMCs. Deeply sampled blood TCRbeta repertoires from subjects exposed to, actively infected with, or recovered from COVID-19 were included in the dataset. The repertoires were released in a freely available public database intended as a resource for research on the immune response to SARS-CoV-2. Samples were obtained from the ongoing ImmuneRACE study (first 160 participants) and from approximately 1,200 subjects provided by 6 global collaborators. A de-identified subject ID, COVID-19 status, age in years and sex were almost always included in the sample metadata. Where HLA class I and class II types were available, the types were taken from metadata supplied by the sample provider, not from assay-based typing. On the study overall, not on this receptor specifically: The amount of clinical and demographic metadata varied by source and participant and was provided uncurated.

From cysteine to phenylalanine, the CDR3 is 13 amino acids long. The read is trimmed to its CDR3 DNA, 39 bases read in frame from base 1. Via the germline V gene, CDR1 is MNHEY and CDR2 SVGAGI. V is cut back by 5 bases and J by 8 bases, with 3 bases in the junction unmatched. This clone was counted once. The antigen it recognizes is unknown. One base away there is no much larger clone; base qualities are not given. Participants in the prospective study were enrolled through a virtual design, were aged about 18 to 89 years, and lived in approximately 25 United States geographic areas. In the prospective study, cohorts were assigned on the basis of participant-reported clinical history obtained from a screening survey and a study questionnaire. For ImmuneRACE Cohort 3, a participant was defined as recovered based on two consecutive negative NP/OP PCR tests, clearance by a healthcare professional, or resolution of symptoms. In the prospective study, whole blood, serum and a nasopharyngeal or oropharyngeal swab were collected from each participant by mobile phlebotomists. Participants in the prospective study had the option to provide additional blood draws and questionnaires over a 2-month period. Prospective study blood samples were shipped either frozen or at room temperature before DNA extraction.

TCRbeta CDR3 regions were amplified from genomic DNA by means of the immunoSEQ Assay, a bias-controlled multiplex PCR. In the original analysis: Within the assay, amplification of reference gene primers was used to estimate how many nucleated cells each sample contained. To quantify the absolute abundance of each unique TCRbeta CDR3 rearrangement, sequence reads were collapsed and filtered. For each sample, productive Simpson clonality was calculated as the square root of Simpson's diversity index over productive rearrangements. TCRdb provides this immuneACCESS table in a form limited to in-frame rearrangements. Some clones are lacking; in checked studies, under half of them reflect an unresolved V gene, and why the rest are absent is not known. From that table come the V and J calls and clone size; the DNA was used to work out D and trimming. The sample includes about 440,000 clones, with around 90% observed a single time. In total, the top ten clones hold 0.6% of the sample.

The sample was PBMCs or T cells enriched from blood (not recorded which). The TCR sequence derives from a man aged 18 to 35 who had recovered from COVID-19. The chain is encoded by TRBV6-5 joined to TRBJ1-2; TRBD1 matches 12 bases in the middle. The sequenced DNA: TGTGCCAGCAGTAGGGACAGGGGGCGAGGCTACACCTTC. It translates to CASSRDRGRGYTF.